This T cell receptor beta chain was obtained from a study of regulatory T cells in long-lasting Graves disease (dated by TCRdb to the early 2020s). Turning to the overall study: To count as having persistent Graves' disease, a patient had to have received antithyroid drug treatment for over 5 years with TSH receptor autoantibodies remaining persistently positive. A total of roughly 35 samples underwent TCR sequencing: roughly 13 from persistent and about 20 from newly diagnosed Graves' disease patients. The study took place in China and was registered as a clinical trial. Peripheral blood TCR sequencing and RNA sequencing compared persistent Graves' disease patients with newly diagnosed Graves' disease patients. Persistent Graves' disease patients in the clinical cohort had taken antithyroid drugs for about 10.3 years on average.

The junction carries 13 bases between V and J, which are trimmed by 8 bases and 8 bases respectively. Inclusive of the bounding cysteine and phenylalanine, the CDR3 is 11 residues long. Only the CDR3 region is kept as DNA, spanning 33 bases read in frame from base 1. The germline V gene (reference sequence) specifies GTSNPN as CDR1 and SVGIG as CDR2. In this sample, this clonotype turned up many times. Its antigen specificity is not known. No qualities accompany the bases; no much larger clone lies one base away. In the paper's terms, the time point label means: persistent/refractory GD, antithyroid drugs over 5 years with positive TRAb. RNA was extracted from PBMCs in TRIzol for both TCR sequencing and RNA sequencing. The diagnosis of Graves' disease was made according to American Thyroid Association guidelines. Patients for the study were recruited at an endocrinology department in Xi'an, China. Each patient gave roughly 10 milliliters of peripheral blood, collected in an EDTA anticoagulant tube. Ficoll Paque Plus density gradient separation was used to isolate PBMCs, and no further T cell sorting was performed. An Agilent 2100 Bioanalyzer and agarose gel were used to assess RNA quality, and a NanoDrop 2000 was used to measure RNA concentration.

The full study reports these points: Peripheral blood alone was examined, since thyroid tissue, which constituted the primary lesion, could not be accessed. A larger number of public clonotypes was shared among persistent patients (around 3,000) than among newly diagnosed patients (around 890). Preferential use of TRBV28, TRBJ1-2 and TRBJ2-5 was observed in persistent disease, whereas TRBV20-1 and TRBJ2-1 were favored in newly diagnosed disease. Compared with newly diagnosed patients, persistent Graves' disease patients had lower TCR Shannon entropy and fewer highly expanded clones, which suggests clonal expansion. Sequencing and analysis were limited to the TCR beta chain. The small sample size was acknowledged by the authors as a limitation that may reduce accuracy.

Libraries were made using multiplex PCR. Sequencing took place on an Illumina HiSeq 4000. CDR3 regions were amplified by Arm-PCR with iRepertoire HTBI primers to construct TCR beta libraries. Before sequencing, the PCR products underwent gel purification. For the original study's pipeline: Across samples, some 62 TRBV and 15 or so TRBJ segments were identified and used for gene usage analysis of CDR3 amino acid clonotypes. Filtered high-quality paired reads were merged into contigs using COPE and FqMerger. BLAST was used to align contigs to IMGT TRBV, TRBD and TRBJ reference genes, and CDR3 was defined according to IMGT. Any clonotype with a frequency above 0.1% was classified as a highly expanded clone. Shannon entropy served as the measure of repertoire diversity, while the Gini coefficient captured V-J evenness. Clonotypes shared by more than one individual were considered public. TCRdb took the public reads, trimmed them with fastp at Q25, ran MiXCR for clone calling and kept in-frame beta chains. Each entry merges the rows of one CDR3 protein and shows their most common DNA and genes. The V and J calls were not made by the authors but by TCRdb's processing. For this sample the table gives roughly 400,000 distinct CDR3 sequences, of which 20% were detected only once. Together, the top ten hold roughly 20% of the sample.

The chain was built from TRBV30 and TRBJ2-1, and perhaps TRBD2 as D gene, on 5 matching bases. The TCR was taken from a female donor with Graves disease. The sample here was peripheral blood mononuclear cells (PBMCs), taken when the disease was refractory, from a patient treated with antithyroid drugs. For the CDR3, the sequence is CAGSGFDEQFF. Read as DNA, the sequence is TGTGCCGGTTCGGGGTTCGATGAGCAGTTCTTC.